A single sample gave rise to the 14 T cell receptor beta chains below, sequenced in a study of human T cells and chemical hapten exposure. TCRdb reprocessed the RACE reads via MiXCR and lists one record per CDR3 protein. This sample has under 100,000 distinct CDR3 sequences, with about a tenth found just once. Stated time point: patch test 3, about 24 weeks after DPC sensitization. Treatment given: therapeutic diphenylcyclopropenone sensitization with weekly scalp DPC. The source was whole blood, collected in connection with sensitization to the hapten diphenylcyclopropenone (DPC). The receptors here all came from a woman between 45 and 60 years old with alopecia areata. Some clones in this sample may be carry-over from other donors' samples.

The chain recombines TRBV9 with TRBJ2-7; TRBD1 aligns across 7 bases. Germline trimming cut 2 bases from V and 1 base from J; bases unmatched to any gene: 6. Germline V lookup: CDR1 SGDLS, CDR2 YYNGEE. The length of the CDR3 is 15 residues. CDR3 bases: TGTGCCAGCAGCGTTAATCCAGGGGGTTCCTACGAGCAGTACTTC. Translated: CASSVNPGGSYEQYF.

This clonotype was observed a handful of times. The gene calls are TRBV20-1 and TRBJ2-5; D unclear. CDR1 and CDR2 from the germline V gene are DFQATT and SNEGSKA (reference sequence). The CDR3 covers 13 residues. With 7 bases removed from V and 5 bases from J, the gap between germline ends came to 17 bases. The chain's CDR3 is CSGERDRGETQYF. The CDR3 nucleotides are TGCAGTGGAGAGCGAGACCGTGGGGAGACCCAGTACTTC.

This clonotype has ten or more counts. This chain joins TRBV6-6 and TRBJ1-6, with D possibly being TRBD1 (6 bases). V lost 8 bases and J lost 10, with 15 bases in between. Germline lookup yields CDR1 MNHNY and CDR2 SVGAGI (reference sequence). The CDR3 covers 13 residues. CDR3 sequence reads: CASHPDRKSPLHF. The CDR3 DNA reads TGTGCCAGCCACCCGGACAGAAAGTCACCCCTCCACTTT.

This clonotype was picked up a small number of times. The chain combines TRBV7-2 with TRBJ1-5; D gene unclear. The V end lost 0 bases, the J end lost 0 bases, and 12 bases lay between the germline ends. Germline CDR1 and CDR2: SGHTA and FQGNSA. The CDR3 covers 17 residues. The CDR3 nucleotides read TGTGCCAGCAGCTTAGCGCTAAGGAATTTTAGCAATCAGCCCCAGCATTTT. This codes for CASSLALRNFSNQPQHF. Filled out from reference TRBV7-2 and TRBJ1-5, the complete variable domain reads GAGVSQSPSNKVTEKGKDVELRCDPISGHTALYWYRQSLGQGLEFLIYFQGNSAPDKSGLPSDRFSAERTGGSVSTLTIQRTQQEDSAVYLCASSLALRNFSNQPQHFGDGTRLSIL.

This chain joins TRBV6-2 or TRBV6-3 and TRBJ2-1; TRBD2 aligns across 15 bases. V shed 8 bases and J 2 bases; nucleotides not matched to a gene: 1. The germline V gene has CDR1 MNHEY and CDR2 SVGEGT. The length of the CDR3 is 15 residues. CDR3 bases: TGTGCCAGCGGACTAGCGGGAGGGACCTACAATGAGCAGTTCTTC. Its translation is CASGLAGGTYNEQFF.

This clonotype came up a few times. V usage is TRBV6-1 and J usage is TRBJ2-2; the match to TRBD1 covers 7 bases. J was trimmed by 1 base and V by 10 bases; bases with no gene match: 6. CDR1 and CDR2 from the germline V gene are MNHNS and SASEGT. The CDR3 runs to 14 residues. CDR3 nucleotides: TGTGCCACCTCACGGGACAGGAACACCGGGGAGCTGTTTTTT. Translation: CATSRDRNTGELFF.

The rearrangement uses TRBV10-3 and TRBJ1-6; D possibly corresponds to TRBD1 (5 bases). V lost 4 bases, J lost 9 bases, and 22 bases lay in between. CDR1 ENHRY and CDR2 SYGVKD come from the germline V gene. The CDR3 loop spans 17 amino acids. CDR3 sequence: CAISGAGTFRSSSPLHF. CDR3 coding DNA: TGTGCCATCAGTGGGGCAGGGACTTTTCGTTCGAGTTCACCCCTCCACTTT.

The table lists this clonotype with a few counts. The gene calls are TRBV4-3 and TRBJ1-2; D is unresolved. Trimming cost V 1 base and J 4 bases, with 10 bases left between them. Germline CDR1 and CDR2: LGHNA and YSLEER. CDR3 length equals 14 residues. The CDR3 is CASSQVDGPYGYTF. Written as DNA, the CDR3 is TGCGCCAGCAGCCAAGTGGACGGACCCTATGGCTACACCTTC.

The gene calls are TRBV29-1 and TRBJ1-1, with D possibly TRBD1 on 6 matching bases. Germline loops: CDR1 SQVTM, CDR2 ANQGSEA. With 6 bases removed from V and 5 bases from J, the gap between germline ends came to 16 bases. The CDR3 loop spans 13 amino acids. CDR3 DNA sequence: TGCAGCGTGGGGCGGGGGGCGACGACTGAAGCTTTCTTT. It codes for CSVGRGATTEAFF.

This clonotype was seen a few times. The chain has TRBV7-9 and TRBJ2-1; D ambiguous. The V and J ends lost 1 base and 4 bases respectively, with 17 bases between them. The CDR3 sequence is 17 residues long. Germline values: CDR1 SEHNR, CDR2 FQNEAQ (reference sequence). The CDR3 DNA reads as TGTGCCAGCAGCTTAGGGTCAGAGGTGGATTCTTACAATGAGCAGTTCTTC. Translation gives CASSLGSEVDSYNEQFF.

There are many counts of this clonotype. The V and J genes are TRBV2 and TRBJ1-1; no definite D call. Germline CDR1 SNHLY, CDR2 FYNNEI. This CDR3 spans 14 amino acids. The V gene lost 2 bases and the J gene lost 3 bases, with 10 bases spanning the gap. CDR3 protein: CASSEMSGYTEAFF. The CDR3 DNA sequence: TGTGCCAGCAGTGAAATGTCCGGGTACACTGAAGCTTTCTTT.

The gene calls are TRBV6-5 and TRBJ2-7; 7 positions match TRBD1. The V and J ends lost 5 bases and 0 bases, in that order; junction bases with no gene match: 4. Germline lookup yields CDR1 MNHEY and CDR2 SVGAGI. There are 14 residues in the CDR3. The CDR3 coding sequence is TGTGCCAGCAGTGAGGACAGGAGCTCCTACGAGCAGTACTTC. Protein product: CASSEDRSSYEQYF.

This clonotype was recorded many times. The chain recombines TRBV11-2 with TRBJ2-7; D ambiguous. Trimming took off 7 bases at V and 7 bases at J, with 11 bases between the two ends. Germline-derived CDR1 and CDR2 are SGHAT and FQNNGV. The CDR3 is 11 amino acids. The CDR3 sequence is CASTLLGEQYF. CDR3 DNA: TGTGCCAGCACCCTGTTGGGGGAGCAGTACTTC.

This clonotype was seen repeatedly, ten times or more. V and J are TRBV29-1 and TRBJ2-7; 11 nucleotides match TRBD2. The trim removed 7 bases at V and 1 base at J, leaving 3 bases unmatched. The CDR3 covers 13 residues. Per the germline V gene, CDR1 is SQVTM and CDR2 is ANQGSEA. CDR3 sequence reads: CSGRLAGSYEQYF. The CDR3 bases are TGCAGCGGTCGACTAGCGGGATCCTACGAGCAGTACTTC.